This T cell receptor beta chain emerged from a study of blood T cell repertoires in COVID-19. Here immunoSEQ multiplex PCR was the method, and the copy in TCRdb shows in-frame clones only, minus some. The sample contains fewer than 250,000 clones, 80% to 90% of which appear only once. The receptor was derived from an elderly woman with COVID-19, enrolled during active disease. Sequencing was performed on peripheral blood.

CDR3: CAWTARANTEAFF. The CDR3 nucleotides are TGTGCCTGGACTGCCAGGGCCAACACTGAAGCTTTCTTT. The chain links TRBV30 to TRBJ1-1, with a possible D match to TRBD1 (5 bases). There are 13 residues in the CDR3. Trimming took 4 bases from V and 2 from J, leaving 11 bases between them. In germline, CDR1 is GTSNPN, CDR2 SVGIG (reference sequence).